This T cell receptor beta chain was captured by sequencing in a study of blood T cells in healthy people across ages (dated by TCRdb to between 2014 and 2016). With regard to the full study: In model experiments, template switching captured roughly one uniquely barcoded TCR beta cDNA molecule for every two T cells. Using deep sequencing normalized with unique cDNA molecular identifiers, the study measured how TCR beta repertoire diversity changes with age. Four age groups were formed from the donors: young (average approximately 15 years), middle-aged (around 41), aged (around 62) and long-lived (about 80). Donors of different ages were randomly distributed across sequencing lanes to avoid experimental bias. The study analyzed two additional independent replicas of 1 million unique cDNA reads from the same blood draw for two donors, one aged 18 to 30 and one aged 80 or older. Broader findings and caveats from the paper: Estimates of total diversity from one million sequenced T cells were regarded as lower bounds and underestimates. There was a strong correlation between observed TCR beta diversity and the percentage of naive T cells measured by flow cytometry. As age increased, observed TCR beta diversity per million T cells dropped in a roughly linear way, and a significant reduction was already evident by age roughly 36. Since profiling was done on bulk unsorted PBMCs, naive and antigen-experienced compartments could not be conclusively compared. Because the CMV infection status of the donors was unknown, age-related changes in expanded clonotypes may potentially have been confounded. Compared with the aged group, the long-lived group had more naive CD4+ T cells, fewer expanded clones and increased TCR diversity, a pattern suggesting age selection.

Taken from the germline V gene, the CDR1 and CDR2 loops are SGDLS and YYNGEE. Clipping removes 3 bases from V and 5 bases from J, with 10 as the unmatched junction base count. The CDR3 spans 15 residues, from the cysteine through the phenylalanine. The read is trimmed to its CDR3 DNA, 45 bases read in frame from base 1. Systemically healthy Caucasian individuals from Russia, around 39 in total and aged about 6 to 90 years, were included as donors. Approximately 9 milliliters of peripheral blood were collected from each donor into EDTA-treated Vacutainer tubes. Ficoll-Paque density-gradient centrifugation was used to isolate PBMCs, with at least 6.5 million per sample. Total RNA was extracted from PBMCs with Trizol reagent, with at least 5 micrograms obtained per sample. For every donor, an aliquot of PBMCs went through flow cytometry to measure the percentages of naive CD45RAhigh/CD27high T cells.

To note about this clonotype: Which antigen it targets is not known. Base-call qualities are not available, and no considerably larger clone is one nucleotide away.

Libraries were built with 5' RACE. Data came from an Illumina HiSeq 2500. A second PCR of about 6 to 11 cycles was run with a J-beta primer mix and a sample-barcoded 5' primer. Each TCR beta cDNA molecule received a unique molecular identifier from a template-switch 5' adaptor carrying 12 random nucleotides. At least 2.5 million CDR3-containing paired-end reads were obtained from each sample. First-strand cDNA synthesis was performed from all RNA using the Mint cDNA synthesis kit, with priming by a TRBC-specific oligonucleotide. After uracil-DNA glycosylase treatment, a first 18-cycle PCR used universal primers M1SS and BC2_uni_R on all cDNA. The study's processing was this. For normalization, 1 million high-quality reads were randomly selected from each sample, with every read carrying a distinct molecular identifier. Reads sharing molecular identifiers were discarded rather than binned into consensus sequences. MiTCR, set to a Q25 quality threshold and the strictest error-elimination algorithm, was used for CDR3 identification, clonotype clustering and error correction. Lower-bound total TCR beta diversity was estimated with a nonparametric unseen species model using Euler transformation. TCRdb took the public reads, trimmed them with fastp at Q25, ran MiXCR for clone calling and kept in-frame beta chains. Each entry is one CDR3 protein sequence, shown with its most common DNA and genes. These V and J calls originate from TCRdb's pipeline instead of the authors' own analysis. This sample is represented by more than 1.4 million distinct CDR3 sequences; 42% of them were singletons. The ten largest account for approximately 7.9% of the sample.

Sequenced material: blood. This receptor was identified in a woman between 18 and 29 years old in good health. The chain employs TRBV9 and TRBJ2-5, with 7 bases in between that match TRBD1. The nucleotides are TGTGCCAGCAGCGAGGGGGACAGATACTTGGAGACCCAGTACTTC. Protein translation: CASSEGDRYLETQYF.